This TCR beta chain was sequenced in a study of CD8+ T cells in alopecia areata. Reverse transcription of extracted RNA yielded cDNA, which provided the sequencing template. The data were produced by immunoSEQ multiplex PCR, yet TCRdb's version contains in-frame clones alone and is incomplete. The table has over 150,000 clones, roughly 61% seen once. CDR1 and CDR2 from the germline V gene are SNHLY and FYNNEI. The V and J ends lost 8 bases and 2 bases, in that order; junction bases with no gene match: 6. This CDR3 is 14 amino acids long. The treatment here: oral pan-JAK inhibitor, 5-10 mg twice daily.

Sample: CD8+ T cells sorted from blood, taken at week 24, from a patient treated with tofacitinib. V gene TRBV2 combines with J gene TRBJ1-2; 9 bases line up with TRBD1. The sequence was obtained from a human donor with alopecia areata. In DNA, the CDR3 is TGTGCCAGCGTTATTACAGGGGGCAACTATGGCTACACCTTC. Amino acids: CASVITGGNYGYTF.